The clone carrying this TCR beta chain was seen more than once but under ten times. V lost 5 bases and J lost 10, with 14 bases in between. Per the germline V gene, CDR1 is MDHEN and CDR2 is SYDVKM. The CDR3 sequence is 12 residues long. Libraries were prepared by immunoSEQ multiplex PCR; TCRdb keeps only in-frame clonotypes and omits some of them. The data hold 70,000 to 90,000 clones, with more than 70% observed a single time. The sample belongs to a study of T cell responses to AZD1222 COVID-19 vaccine. Sequencing was performed on peripheral blood, taken on day 0 of AZD1222 vaccination. The receptor was derived from an adult in good health. V gene TRBV28 combines with J gene TRBJ1-2, with D hard to call. The CDR3 loop reads CASSLAYTVYTF. The CDR3 coding sequence is TGTGCCAGCAGTCTCGCATACACGGTCTACACCTTC.